This T cell receptor (beta chain) was observed in a study of blood T cells in healthy people across ages. Whole-study results and caveats: Using unsorted PBMCs precluded a conclusive naive versus antigen-experienced comparison.

The use of a sample-barcoded 5' primer and a J-beta primer mix characterized a second PCR of roughly 6 to 11 cycles. Using its own MiXCR run on the 5' RACE reads, TCRdb lists one record per CDR3 protein. The repertoire holds more than 1,000,000 distinct CDR3 sequences, with around 25% as singletons. Regarding this clonotype: Antigen unknown.

Germline assignment: CDR1 SEHNR and CDR2 FQNEAQ (reference sequence). The CDR3 totals 15 residues. Trimming cost V 4 bases and J 0 bases; bases outside gene matches: 5. The sample also formed part of further work on T cells of mothers and their children.

This TCR was recovered from a girl aged 2-10 years in good health. The sequencing sample was made of blood. The chain joins TRBV7-9 to TRBJ2-7; TRBD2 aligns across 8 bases. CDR3 DNA sequence: TGTGCCAGCAGCTCCACTAGCGGTACCTCCTACGAGCAGTACTTC. This codes for CASSSTSGTSYEQYF.